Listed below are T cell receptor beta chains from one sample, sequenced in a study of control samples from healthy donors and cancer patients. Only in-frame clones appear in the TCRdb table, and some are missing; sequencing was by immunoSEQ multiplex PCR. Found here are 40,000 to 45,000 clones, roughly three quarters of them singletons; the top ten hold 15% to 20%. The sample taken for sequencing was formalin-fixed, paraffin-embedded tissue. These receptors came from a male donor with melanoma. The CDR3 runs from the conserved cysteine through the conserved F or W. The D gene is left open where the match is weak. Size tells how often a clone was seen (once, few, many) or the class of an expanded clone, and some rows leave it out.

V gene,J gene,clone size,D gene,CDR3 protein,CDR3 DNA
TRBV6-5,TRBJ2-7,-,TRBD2,CASSYGAAGGPYEQYF,TGTGCCAGCAGTTACGGGGCGGCGGGAGGACCCTACGAGCAGTACTTC
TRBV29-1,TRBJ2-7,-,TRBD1,CSVQTGDEQYF,TGCAGCGTCCAGACAGGGGACGAGCAGTACTTC
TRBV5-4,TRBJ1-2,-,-,CASSLDRSGYTF,TGTGCCAGCAGCTTGGACCGGTCTGGCTACACCTTC
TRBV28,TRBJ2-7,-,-,CASSTWTGSGRTFEQYF,TGTGCCAGCAGTACCTGGACAGGGAGCGGGAGGACGTTCGAGCAGTACTTC
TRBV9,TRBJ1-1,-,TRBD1,CASTKTGEGTEAFF,TGTGCCAGCACTAAGACAGGGGAGGGCACTGAAGCTTTCTTT
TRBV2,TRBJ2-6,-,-,CASRGSLAGANVLTF,TGTGCCAGCAGGGGCAGTCTGGCGGGGGCCAACGTCCTGACTTTC
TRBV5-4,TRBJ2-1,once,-,CASSGVAWRVPYNEQFF,TGTGCCAGCAGCGGCGTAGCGTGGAGGGTGCCCTACAATGAGCAGTTCTTC
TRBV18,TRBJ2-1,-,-,CASSPAPRVNEQFF,TGTGCCAGCTCACCAGCCCCCAGGGTTAATGAGCAGTTCTTC
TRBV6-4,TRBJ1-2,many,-,CASSDGIGYTF,TGTGCCAGCAGTGACGGAATTGGCTACACCTTC
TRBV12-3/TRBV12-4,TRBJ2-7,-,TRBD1,CASSLSQGYEQYF,TGTGCCAGCAGTTTATCACAGGGGTACGAGCAGTACTTC
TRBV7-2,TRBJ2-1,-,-,CASSSNWGDNEQFF,TGTGCCAGCAGCTCTAATTGGGGGGACAATGAGCAGTTCTTC
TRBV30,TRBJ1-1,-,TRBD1,CAWTVNRGRGTEAFF,TGTGCCTGGACCGTAAACAGGGGGCGAGGAACTGAAGCTTTCTTT
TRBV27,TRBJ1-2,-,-,CASSDGRAYGYTF,TGTGCCAGCAGTGATGGCAGGGCTTATGGCTACACCTTC
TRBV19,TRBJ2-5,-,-,CASSIWVRETQYF,TGTGCCAGTAGTATATGGGTTCGGGAGACCCAGTACTTC
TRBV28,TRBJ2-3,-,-,CASIPLGRLTDTQYF,TGTGCCAGCATTCCCCTAGGTCGGTTAACAGATACGCAGTATTTT
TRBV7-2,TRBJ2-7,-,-,CASSLDPGRGYEQYF,TGTGCCAGCAGCTTAGACCCCGGCCGGGGCTACGAGCAGTACTTC
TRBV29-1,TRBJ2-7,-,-,CSVEAERDEQYF,TGCAGCGTTGAAGCTGAGAGGGACGAGCAGTACTTC
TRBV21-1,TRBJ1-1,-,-,CASSSGRGARDTEAFF,TGTGCCAGCAGCTCAGGGAGGGGGGCACGGGACACTGAAGCTTTCTTT
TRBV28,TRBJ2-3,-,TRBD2,CASSWGAAGAGDTQYF,TGTGCCAGCAGCTGGGGTGCGGCGGGAGCGGGAGATACGCAGTATTTT
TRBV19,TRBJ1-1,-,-,CASSRRQSVDEAFF,TGTGCCAGTAGTAGGCGGCAGTCCGTGGATGAAGCTTTCTTT
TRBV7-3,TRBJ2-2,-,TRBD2,CASSSEAGAGGELFF,TGTGCCAGCAGCTCGGAAGCGGGAGCGGGCGGGGAGCTGTTTTTT
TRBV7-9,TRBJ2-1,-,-,CASSWGNPNEQFF,TGTGCCAGCAGCTGGGGAAACCCGAATGAGCAGTTCTTC
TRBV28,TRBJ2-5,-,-,CASARFQETQYF,TGTGCCAGCGCTCGATTCCAAGAGACCCAGTACTTC
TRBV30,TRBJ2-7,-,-,CAWTGADSYEQYF,TGTGCCTGGACAGGGGCAGACTCCTACGAGCAGTACTTC
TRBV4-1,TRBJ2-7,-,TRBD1,CASSQVHAGGPFEQYF,TGCGCCAGCAGCCAAGTCCATGCAGGGGGACCTTTCGAGCAGTACTTC
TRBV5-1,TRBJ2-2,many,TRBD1,CASSPGTGHTGELFF,TGCGCCAGCAGCCCGGGGACAGGGCACACCGGGGAGCTGTTTTTT
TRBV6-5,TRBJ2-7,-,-,CASSYLGEQYF,TGTGCCAGCAGTTACTTAGGCGAGCAGTACTTC
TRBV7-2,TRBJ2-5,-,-,CASSGGGTAETQYF,TGTGCCAGCAGCGGGGGCGGGACAGCGGAGACCCAGTACTTC
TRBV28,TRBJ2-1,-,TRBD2,CASSLQGLAGVEQFF,TGTGCCAGCAGTTTGCAAGGACTAGCGGGAGTTGAGCAGTTCTTC
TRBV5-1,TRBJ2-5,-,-,CASSLYQLGETQYF,TGCGCCAGCAGCTTGTACCAGCTGGGAGAGACCCAGTACTTC
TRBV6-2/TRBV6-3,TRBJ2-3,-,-,CASTPGDTQYF,TGTGCCAGCACCCCAGGGGATACGCAGTATTTT
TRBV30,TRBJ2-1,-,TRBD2,CAWTSGSVEQFF,TGTGCCTGGACTAGCGGGAGCGTTGAGCAGTTCTTC
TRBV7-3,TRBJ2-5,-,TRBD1,CASSSGQEETQYF,TGTGCCAGCAGCTCAGGACAGGAAGAGACCCAGTACTTC
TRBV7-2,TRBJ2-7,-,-,CASSSYLGEQYF,TGTGCCAGCAGCTCCTACTTAGGCGAGCAGTACTTC
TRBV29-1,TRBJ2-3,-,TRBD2,CSGRTTSSSTDTQYF,TGCAGCGGCCGCACGACTAGCTCCAGCACAGATACGCAGTATTTT
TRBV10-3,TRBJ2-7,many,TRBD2,CAMRLADNYEQYF,TGTGCCATGAGACTAGCAGATAACTACGAGCAGTACTTC
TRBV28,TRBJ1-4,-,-,CASSIPGVAFGLFF,TGTGCCAGCAGCATCCCTGGGGTGGCTTTTGGACTGTTTTTT
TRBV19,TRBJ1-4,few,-,CASRPLDTPWEKLFF,TGTGCCAGTAGGCCCCTGGACACACCCTGGGAAAAACTGTTTTTT
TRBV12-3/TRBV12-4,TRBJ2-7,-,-,CASGPRAYEQYF,TGTGCCAGCGGACCGCGCGCCTACGAGCAGTACTTC
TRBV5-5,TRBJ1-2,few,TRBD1,CASSRWPGQENYGYTF,TGTGCCAGCAGCCGCTGGCCGGGACAGGAGAACTATGGCTACACCTTC
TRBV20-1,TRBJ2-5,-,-,CSARKQETQYF,TGCAGTGCTAGGAAACAAGAGACCCAGTACTTC
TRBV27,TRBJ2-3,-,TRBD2,CASIPFTSGSADTQYF,TGTGCCAGCATCCCCTTTACTAGCGGGAGCGCAGATACGCAGTATTTT
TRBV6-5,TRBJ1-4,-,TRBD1,CASSLEAGGEKLFF,TGTGCCAGCAGTTTAGAGGCAGGGGGGGAAAAACTGTTTTTT
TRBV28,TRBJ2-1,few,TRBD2,CASSSPSGSSYNEQFF,TGTGCCAGCAGTTCCCCTAGCGGCAGCTCCTACAATGAGCAGTTCTTC
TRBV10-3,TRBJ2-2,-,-,CAIRAAKNTGELFF,TGTGCCATCAGAGCGGCTAAGAACACCGGGGAGCTGTTTTTT
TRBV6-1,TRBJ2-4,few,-,CASSDGQKNIQYF,TGTGCCAGCAGTGACGGACAGAAAAACATTCAGTACTTC